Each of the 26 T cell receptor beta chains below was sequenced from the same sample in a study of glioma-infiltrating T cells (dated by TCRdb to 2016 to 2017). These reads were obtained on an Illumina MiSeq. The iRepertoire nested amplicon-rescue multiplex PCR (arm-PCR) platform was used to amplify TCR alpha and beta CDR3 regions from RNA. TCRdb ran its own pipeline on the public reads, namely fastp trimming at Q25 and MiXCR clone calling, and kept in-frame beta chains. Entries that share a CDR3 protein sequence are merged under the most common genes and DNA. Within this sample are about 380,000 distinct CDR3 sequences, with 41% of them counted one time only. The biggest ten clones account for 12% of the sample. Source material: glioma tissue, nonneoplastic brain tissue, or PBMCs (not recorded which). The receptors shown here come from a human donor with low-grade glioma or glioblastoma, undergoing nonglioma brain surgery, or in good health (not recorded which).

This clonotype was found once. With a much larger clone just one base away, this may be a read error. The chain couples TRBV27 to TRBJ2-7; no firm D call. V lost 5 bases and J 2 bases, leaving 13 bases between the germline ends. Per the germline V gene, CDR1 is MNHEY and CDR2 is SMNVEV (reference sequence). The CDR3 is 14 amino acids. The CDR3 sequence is CASSPRLSPYEQYF. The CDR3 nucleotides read TGTGCCAGCAGTCCGCGACTGAGCCCCTACGAGCAGTACTTC.

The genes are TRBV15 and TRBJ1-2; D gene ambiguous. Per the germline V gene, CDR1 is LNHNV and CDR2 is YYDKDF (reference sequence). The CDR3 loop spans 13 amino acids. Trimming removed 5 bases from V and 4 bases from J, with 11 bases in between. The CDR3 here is CATSEAVSYGYTF. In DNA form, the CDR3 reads TGTGCCACCAGCGAGGCGGTCAGCTATGGCTACACCTTC.

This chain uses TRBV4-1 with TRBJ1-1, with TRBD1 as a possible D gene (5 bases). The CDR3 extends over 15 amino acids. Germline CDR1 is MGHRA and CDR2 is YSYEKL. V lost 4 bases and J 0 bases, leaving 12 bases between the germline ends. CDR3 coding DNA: TGCGCCAGCAGCCGGGTCAGGACAATGAACACTGAAGCTTTCTTT. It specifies CASSRVRTMNTEAFF.

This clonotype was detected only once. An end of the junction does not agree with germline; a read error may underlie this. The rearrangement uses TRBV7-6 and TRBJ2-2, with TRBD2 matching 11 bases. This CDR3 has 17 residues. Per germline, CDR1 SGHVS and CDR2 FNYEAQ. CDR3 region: CASSLETSGITNGELFF. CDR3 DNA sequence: TGTGCTAGCAGCTTAGAGACTAGCGGGATTACGAACGGGGAGCTGTTTTTT.

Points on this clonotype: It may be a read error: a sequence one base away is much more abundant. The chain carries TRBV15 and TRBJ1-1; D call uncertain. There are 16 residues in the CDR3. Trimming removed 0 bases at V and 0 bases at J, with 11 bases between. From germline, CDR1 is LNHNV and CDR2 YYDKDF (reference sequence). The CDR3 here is CATSREVGRLNTEAFF. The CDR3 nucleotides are TGTGCCACCAGCAGAGAGGTGGGCAGGTTGAACACTGAAGCTTTCTTT.

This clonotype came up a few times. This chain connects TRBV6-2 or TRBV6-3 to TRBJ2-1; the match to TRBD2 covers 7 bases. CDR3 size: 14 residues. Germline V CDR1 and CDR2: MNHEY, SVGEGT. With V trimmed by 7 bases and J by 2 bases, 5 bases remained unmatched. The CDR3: CASTPGTTYNEQFF. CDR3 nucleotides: TGTGCCAGCACCCCCGGGACTACCTACAATGAGCAGTTCTTC.

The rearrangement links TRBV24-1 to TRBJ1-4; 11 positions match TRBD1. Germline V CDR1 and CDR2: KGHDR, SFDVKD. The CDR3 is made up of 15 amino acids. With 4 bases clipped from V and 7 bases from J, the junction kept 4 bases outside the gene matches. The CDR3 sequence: CATSDPGTGGEKLFF. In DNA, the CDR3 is TGTGCCACCAGTGACCCCGGGACAGGGGGTGAAAAACTGTTTTTT.

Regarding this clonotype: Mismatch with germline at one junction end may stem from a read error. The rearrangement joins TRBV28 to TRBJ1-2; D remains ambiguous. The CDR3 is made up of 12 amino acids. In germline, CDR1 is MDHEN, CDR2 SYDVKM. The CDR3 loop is CAGSLNDYGYTF. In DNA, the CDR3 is TGTGCCGGCAGTTTAAACGACTATGGCTACACCTTC.

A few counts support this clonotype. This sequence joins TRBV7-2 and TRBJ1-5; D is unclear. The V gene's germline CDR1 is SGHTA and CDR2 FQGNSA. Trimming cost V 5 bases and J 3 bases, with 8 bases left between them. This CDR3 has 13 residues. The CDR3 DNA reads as TGTGCCAGCAGCCCGGATCTCAATCAGCCCCAGCATTTT. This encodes CASSPDLNQPQHF.

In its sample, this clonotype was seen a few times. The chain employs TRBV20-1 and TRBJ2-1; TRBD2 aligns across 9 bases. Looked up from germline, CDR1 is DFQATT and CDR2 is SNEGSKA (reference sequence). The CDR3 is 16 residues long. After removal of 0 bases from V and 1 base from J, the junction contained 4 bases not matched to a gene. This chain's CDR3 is CSARDPLAGSYNEQFF. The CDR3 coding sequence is TGCAGTGCTAGAGATCCGCTAGCGGGATCCTACAATGAGCAGTTCTTC.

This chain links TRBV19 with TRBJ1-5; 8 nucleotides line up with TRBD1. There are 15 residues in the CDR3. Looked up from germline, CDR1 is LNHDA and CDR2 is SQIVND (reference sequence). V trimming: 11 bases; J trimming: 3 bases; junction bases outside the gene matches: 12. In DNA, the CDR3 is TGTGCCTGCACCCTCGGACAGGGTATCAATCAGCCCCAGCATTTT. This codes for CACTLGQGINQPQHF. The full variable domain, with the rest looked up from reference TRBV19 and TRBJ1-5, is DGGITQSPKYLFRKEGQNVTLSCEQNLNHDAMYWYRQDPGQGLRLIYYSQIVNDFQKGDIAEGYSVSREKKESFPLTVTSAQKNPTAFYLCACTLGQGINQPQHFGDGTRLSIL.

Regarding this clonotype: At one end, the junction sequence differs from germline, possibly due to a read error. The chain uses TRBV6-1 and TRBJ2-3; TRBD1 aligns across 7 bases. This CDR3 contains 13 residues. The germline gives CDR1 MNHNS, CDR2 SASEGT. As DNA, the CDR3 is TGTGCCAGCAGTACAGGGGTGGAAGATACGCATTATTTT. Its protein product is CASSTGVEDTHYF.

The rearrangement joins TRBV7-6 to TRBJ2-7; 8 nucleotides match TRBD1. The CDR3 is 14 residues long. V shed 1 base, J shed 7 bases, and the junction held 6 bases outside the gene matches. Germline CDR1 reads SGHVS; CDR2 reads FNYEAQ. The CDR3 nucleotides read TGTGCCAGCAGCTTAGGGACAGGGCCTTCTGAGCAGTACTTC. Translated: CASSLGTGPSEQYF.

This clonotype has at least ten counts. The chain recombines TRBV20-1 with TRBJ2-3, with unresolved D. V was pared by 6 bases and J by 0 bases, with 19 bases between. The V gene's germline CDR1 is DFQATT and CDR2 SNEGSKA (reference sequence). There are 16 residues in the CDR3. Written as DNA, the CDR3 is TGCAGTGCCCCCAGTCTGGACGTCTATAGCACAGATACGCAGTATTTT. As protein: CSAPSLDVYSTDTQYF.

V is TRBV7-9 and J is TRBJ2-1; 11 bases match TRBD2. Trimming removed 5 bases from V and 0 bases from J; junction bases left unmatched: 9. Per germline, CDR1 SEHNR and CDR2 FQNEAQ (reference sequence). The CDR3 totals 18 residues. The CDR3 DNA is TGTGCCAGCAGCCTCCCGACTAGCGGGACGTCCTCCTACAATGAGCAGTTCTTC. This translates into CASSLPTSGTSSYNEQFF.

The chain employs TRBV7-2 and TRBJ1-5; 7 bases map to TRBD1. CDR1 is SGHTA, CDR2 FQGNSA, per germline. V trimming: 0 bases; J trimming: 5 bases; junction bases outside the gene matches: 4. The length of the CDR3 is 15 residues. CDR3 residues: CASSLAGGRHQPQHF. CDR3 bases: TGTGCCAGCAGCTTAGCAGGGGGCAGGCATCAGCCCCAGCATTTT.

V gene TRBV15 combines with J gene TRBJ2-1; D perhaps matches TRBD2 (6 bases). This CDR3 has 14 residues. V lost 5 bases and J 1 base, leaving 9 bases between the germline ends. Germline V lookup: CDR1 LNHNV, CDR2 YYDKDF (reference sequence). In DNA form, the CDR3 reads TGTGCCACCAGCTTTAGCGGTTCCTACAATGAGCAGTTCTTC. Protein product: CATSFSGSYNEQFF.

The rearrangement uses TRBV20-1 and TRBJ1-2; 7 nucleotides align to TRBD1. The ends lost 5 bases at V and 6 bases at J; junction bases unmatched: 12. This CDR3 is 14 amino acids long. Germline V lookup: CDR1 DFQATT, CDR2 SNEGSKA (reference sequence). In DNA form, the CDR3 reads TGCAGTGCTGATGGGTCGACAGGGCGGCATGGCTACACCTTC. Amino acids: CSADGSTGRHGYTF.

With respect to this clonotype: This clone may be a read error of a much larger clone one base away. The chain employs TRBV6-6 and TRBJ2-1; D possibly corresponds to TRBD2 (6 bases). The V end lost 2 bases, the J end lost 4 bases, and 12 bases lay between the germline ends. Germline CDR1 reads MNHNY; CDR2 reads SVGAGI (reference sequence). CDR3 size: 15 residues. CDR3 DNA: TGTGCCAGCAGTTACCACCCAGCGGGTTACAATGAGCAGTTCTTC. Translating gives CASSYHPAGYNEQFF.

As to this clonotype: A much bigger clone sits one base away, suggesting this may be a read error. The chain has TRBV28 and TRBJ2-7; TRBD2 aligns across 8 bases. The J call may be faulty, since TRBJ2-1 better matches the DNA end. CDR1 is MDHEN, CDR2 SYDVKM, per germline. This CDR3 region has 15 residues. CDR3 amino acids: CASTPGGGEPYEQFF. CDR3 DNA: TGTGCCAGCACCCCGGGGGGGGGCGAACCCTACGAGCAGTTCTTC.

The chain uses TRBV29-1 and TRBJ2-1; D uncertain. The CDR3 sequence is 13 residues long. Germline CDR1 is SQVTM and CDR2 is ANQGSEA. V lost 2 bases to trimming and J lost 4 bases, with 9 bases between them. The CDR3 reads CSVEKGYYNEQFF. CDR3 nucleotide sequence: TGCAGCGTTGAAAAAGGGTATTACAATGAGCAGTTCTTC.

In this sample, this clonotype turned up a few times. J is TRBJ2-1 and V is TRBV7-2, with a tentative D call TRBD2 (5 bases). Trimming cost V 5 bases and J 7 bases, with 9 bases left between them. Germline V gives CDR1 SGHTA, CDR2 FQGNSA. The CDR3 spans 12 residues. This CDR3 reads CASSGRENEQFF. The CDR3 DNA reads TGTGCCAGCAGCGGACGGGAAAATGAGCAGTTCTTC.

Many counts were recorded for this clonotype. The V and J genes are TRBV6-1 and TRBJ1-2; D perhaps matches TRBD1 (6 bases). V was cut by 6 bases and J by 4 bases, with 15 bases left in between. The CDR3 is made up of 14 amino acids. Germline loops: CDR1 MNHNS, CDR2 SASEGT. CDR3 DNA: TGTGCCAGCAGACCCCCCGGGGGCATCTATGGCTACACCTTC. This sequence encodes CASRPPGGIYGYTF.

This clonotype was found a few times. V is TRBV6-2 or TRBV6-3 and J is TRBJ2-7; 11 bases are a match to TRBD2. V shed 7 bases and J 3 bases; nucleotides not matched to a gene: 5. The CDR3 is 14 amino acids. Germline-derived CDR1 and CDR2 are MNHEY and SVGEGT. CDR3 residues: CASNLLAGDYEQYF. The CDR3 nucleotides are TGTGCCAGCAACCTACTAGCGGGAGACTACGAGCAGTACTTC.

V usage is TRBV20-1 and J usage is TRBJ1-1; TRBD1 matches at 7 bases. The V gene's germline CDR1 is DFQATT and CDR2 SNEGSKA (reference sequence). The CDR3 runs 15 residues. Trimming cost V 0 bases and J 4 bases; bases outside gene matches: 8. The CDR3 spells CSARDSQGGFTEAFF. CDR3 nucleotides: TGCAGTGCTAGAGATAGTCAGGGGGGGTTCACTGAAGCTTTCTTT.

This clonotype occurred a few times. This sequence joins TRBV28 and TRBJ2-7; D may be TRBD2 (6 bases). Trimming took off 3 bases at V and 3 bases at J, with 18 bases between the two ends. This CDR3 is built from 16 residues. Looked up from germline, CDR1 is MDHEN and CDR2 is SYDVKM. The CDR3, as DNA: TGTGCCAGCAGTTTGTGGGACTCCTCGACGTACTACGAGCAGTACTTC. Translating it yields CASSLWDSSTYYEQYF.